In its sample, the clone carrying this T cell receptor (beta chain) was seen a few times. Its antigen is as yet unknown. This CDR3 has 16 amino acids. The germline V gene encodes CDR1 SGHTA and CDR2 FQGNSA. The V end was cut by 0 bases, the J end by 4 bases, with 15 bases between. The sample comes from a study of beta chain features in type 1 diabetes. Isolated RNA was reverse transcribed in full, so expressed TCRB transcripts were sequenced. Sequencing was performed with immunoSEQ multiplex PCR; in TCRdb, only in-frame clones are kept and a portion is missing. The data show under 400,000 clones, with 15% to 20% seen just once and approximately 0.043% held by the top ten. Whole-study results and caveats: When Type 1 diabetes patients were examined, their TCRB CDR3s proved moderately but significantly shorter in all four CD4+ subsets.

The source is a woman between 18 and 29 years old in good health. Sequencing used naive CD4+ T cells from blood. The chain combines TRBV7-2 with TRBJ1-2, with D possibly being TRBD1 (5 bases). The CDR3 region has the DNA TGTGCCAGCAGCTTAGCAACAGGTCGTATGGGCTATGGCTACACCTTC. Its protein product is CASSLATGRMGYGYTF.